This T cell receptor (beta chain) originates from a study of blood T cell repertoires in COVID-19. The wider study: Sites in the United States, Italy and Spain provided acute and convalescent COVID-19 samples. Sample material is recorded as cDNA or gDNA derived from T cells, B-cell-depleted T cells, or PBMCs.

The CDR3 is 13 residues long. CDR1 and CDR2 (germline): MNHEY, SMNVEV (reference sequence). The V gene lost 2 bases and the J gene lost 4 bases, with 5 bases spanning the gap. As handled by the study authors: Amplification from reference gene primers served as the basis for estimated nucleated cell counts. Libraries were prepared by immunoSEQ multiplex PCR; TCRdb keeps only in-frame clonotypes and omits some of them. V and J calls and clone size are those listed in that table; D and trimming were worked out from the DNA. Among around 100,000 clones, 80% were seen once, and the ten largest hold about 12%.

The sequence was collected from a woman between 65 and 79 years old with acute or convalescent COVID-19. The V gene is TRBV27, the J gene TRBJ1-4, with D hard to call. The specimen sequenced was peripheral blood. CDR3 bases: TGTGCCAGCAGTTTACGAGTTAATGAAAAACTGTTTTTT. Protein sequence: CASSLRVNEKLFF.